This passage covers 23 T cell receptor beta chains from one sample sequenced in a study of shared clonotypes between healthy human individuals. Clones were sequenced by immunoSEQ multiplex PCR, and TCRdb holds only the in-frame ones, with some missing. Among approximately 740,000 clones listed, approximately 79% were seen once. What was sequenced was memory CD4+ T cells sorted from blood. Subset indicated: CD45RA-negative fraction. These TCRs come from a woman aged 25 to 39 in good health.

The chain combines TRBV7-9 with TRBJ2-5, with no clear D. Trimming stripped 2 bases from V and 4 bases from J, with 5 bases between. The CDR3 extends over 12 amino acids. The germline V gene encodes CDR1 SEHNR and CDR2 FQNEAQ (reference sequence). CDR3 in DNA: TGTGCCAGCAGCTTAAATCCAGAGACCCAGTACTTC. Its protein product is CASSLNPETQYF.

This clone was recorded once. The V and J genes are TRBV23-1 and TRBJ2-7; D is uncertain. TRBV23-1 is marked as an open reading frame, function uncertain. Trimming cost V 6 bases and J 8 bases, with 14 bases left between them. CDR3 length: 12 amino acids. This CDR3 is CASSPHGFKQYF. The DNA of the CDR3 is TGCGCCAGCAGCCCCCATGGGTTTAAGCAGTACTTC.

V is TRBV5-1 and J is TRBJ2-5; possibly TRBD1 or TRBD2 for D (5 bases each). The CDR3 has 14 amino acids. The V end was cut by 6 bases, the J end by 7 bases, with 19 bases between. Germline V gene data show CDR1 as SGHRS and CDR2 as YFSETQ. The CDR3 bases are TGCGCCAGCACCGGGACGCAAGGAGAGTCGACCCAGTACTTC. This codes for CASTGTQGESTQYF.

The J gene is TRBJ2-3, the V gene TRBV14; 7 bases fit TRBD1. Germline loops: CDR1 SGHDN, CDR2 FVKESK. There are 17 residues in the CDR3. Unmatched junction bases numbered 10, after V lost 4 bases and J lost 0 bases. The CDR3 loop is CASSPLGTATSTDTQYF. The CDR3 DNA sequence: TGTGCCAGCAGCCCCCTAGGGACAGCGACTAGCACAGATACGCAGTATTTT.

The chain has TRBV2 and TRBJ2-2; D is perhaps TRBD2 (5 bases). Trimming pared 8 bases from V and 1 base from J, leaving 14 bases between. The CDR3 contains 15 residues. From germline, CDR1 is SNHLY and CDR2 FYNNEI. The CDR3 spells CASGGVLGNTGELFF. The CDR3 bases are TGTGCCAGCGGTGGAGTACTAGGGAACACCGGGGAGCTGTTTTTT.

This clone was counted once. The V call is TRBV28, the J call TRBJ2-5; 10 bases are shared with TRBD1. V trimming: 6 bases; J trimming: 4 bases; junction bases outside the gene matches: 8. Germline values: CDR1 MDHEN, CDR2 SYDVKM. CDR3 length equals 15 residues. The CDR3 DNA reads TGTGCCAGCAGGGGTGACAGGGGGCCATCAGAGACCCAGTACTTC. Encoded protein: CASRGDRGPSETQYF.

The rearrangement joins TRBV5-4 to TRBJ2-7; TRBD1 agrees at 7 bases. This CDR3 spans 19 amino acids. Germline V gene lookup returns CDR1 SGHNT and CDR2 YYREEE (reference sequence). Trimming cost V 0 bases and J 1 base; bases outside gene matches: 16. CDR3 DNA: TGTGCCAGCAGCTTGGACGCCCCTTCGGGACAGCTTGGTTCCTACGAGCAGTACTTC. It yields the protein CASSLDAPSGQLGSYEQYF.

In this sample, this clone turned up a few times. V is TRBV7-3 and J is TRBJ2-1, with D unclear. Trimming cost V 5 bases and J 2 bases, with 7 bases left between them. The CDR3 has 13 amino acids. Germline V gives CDR1 SGHTA, CDR2 FQGTGA. CDR3 amino acids: CASSPPPYNEQFF. CDR3 nucleotides: TGTGCCAGCAGCCCGCCTCCCTACAATGAGCAGTTCTTC.

The gene calls are TRBV5-1 and TRBJ2-1, with 8 bases matching TRBD2. Looked up from germline, CDR1 is SGHRS and CDR2 is YFSETQ. J gave up 7 bases and V 4 bases, and 10 bases lay outside the gene matches. CDR3 length: 15 amino acids. CDR3 nucleotide sequence: TGCGCCAGCAGCGAGGGACTAGGAGGGTCGAATGAGCAGTTCTTC. Encoded protein: CASSEGLGGSNEQFF.

This clone was seen many times. This chain connects TRBV28 to TRBJ1-5, with D hard to call. There are 11 residues in the CDR3. CDR1 MDHEN and CDR2 SYDVKM come from the germline V gene. V was shortened by 6 bases and J by 5 bases, with 5 bases between the two germline ends. CDR3 region: CASSPDQPQHF. The CDR3 DNA reads TGTGCCAGCAGCCCAGATCAGCCCCAGCATTTT.

V and J are TRBV7-8 and TRBJ1-1; perhaps TRBD1 as D (6 bases). Trimming took 4 bases from V and 1 from J, leaving 13 bases between them. CDR3 length equals 15 residues. Germline V gene sequence: CDR1 SGHVS, CDR2 FQNEAQ. Written as DNA, the CDR3 is TGTGCCAGCAGCTCGCGCGGACAGAGGAACACTGAAGCTTTCTTT. Amino acid sequence: CASSSRGQRNTEAFF.

The V gene is TRBV7-8, the J gene TRBJ2-7; 13 bases match TRBD2. Germline V gene data show CDR1 as SGHVS and CDR2 as FQNEAQ. After removal of 2 bases from V and 1 base from J, the junction contained 5 bases not matched to a gene. This CDR3 spans 17 amino acids. The CDR3 loop reads CASSLMTGLAGSYEQYF. The DNA of the CDR3 is TGTGCCAGCAGCTTAATGACGGGACTAGCGGGATCCTACGAGCAGTACTTC.

In its sample, this clone was seen a few times. This rearrangement joins TRBV7-7 to TRBJ2-7; a weak D match, TRBD2 (5 bases). V was trimmed by 4 bases and J by 2 bases, leaving 21 bases between them. The CDR3 has 17 residues. The V gene's germline CDR1 is SSHAT and CDR2 FNYEAQ (reference sequence). CDR3 region: CASSSYISDPLPYEQYF. CDR3 coding DNA: TGTGCCAGCAGCTCCTACATTAGCGACCCGCTCCCCTACGAGCAGTACTTC.

The chain has TRBV6-1 and TRBJ2-1; 7 bases align to TRBD1. From germline, CDR1 is MNHNS and CDR2 SASEGT. The CDR3 covers 15 residues. Trimming at V came to 6 bases and at J to 2 bases, leaving 7 bases not matched to a gene. The CDR3 reads CASRRSGTAYNEQFF. The CDR3 DNA reads TGTGCCAGCAGACGTTCCGGGACAGCCTACAATGAGCAGTTCTTC.

The rearrangement links TRBV11-3 to TRBJ2-2, with D possibly being TRBD1 (5 bases). The V gene lost 3 bases and the J gene lost 4 bases, with 15 bases spanning the gap. The length of the CDR3 is 16 residues. The germline V gene encodes CDR1 SGHNT and CDR2 YENEEA. CDR3 amino acids: CASSFGHNQITGELFF. DNA for the CDR3: TGTGCCAGCAGCTTTGGACACAATCAGATCACCGGGGAGCTGTTTTTT.

The chain links TRBV11-3 to TRBJ2-2; 8 bases align to TRBD1. With V trimmed by 5 bases and J by 7 bases, 9 bases remained unmatched. The CDR3 length is 15 residues. From germline, CDR1 is SGHNT and CDR2 YENEEA. The CDR3 coding sequence is TGTGCCAGCAGCCGACAGGGGTTTAAGGACGGGGAGCTGTTTTTT. This codes for CASSRQGFKDGELFF. The full variable domain, completed using reference TRBV11-3 and TRBJ2-2, is EAGVVQSPRYKIIEKKQPVAFWCNPISGHNTLYWYLQNLGQGPELLIRYENEEAVDDSQLPKDRFSAERLKGVDSTLKIQPAELGDSAVYLCASSRQGFKDGELFFGEGSRLTVL.

This sequence joins TRBV2 and TRBJ1-1, with D uncertain. The CDR3 covers 13 residues. Trimming stripped 7 bases from V and 4 bases from J, with 13 bases between. Germline loops: CDR1 SNHLY, CDR2 FYNNEI. This CDR3 reads CASTYLLGTEAFF. The CDR3, as DNA: TGTGCCAGCACGTATTTATTGGGCACTGAAGCTTTCTTT.

This chain uses TRBV6-1 with TRBJ2-5, with D perhaps being TRBD1 or TRBD2 (6 bases each). Germline V gene lookup returns CDR1 MNHNS and CDR2 SASEGT. Trimming shortened V by 4 bases and J by 10 bases, and 22 bases separated the two germline ends. The CDR3 runs 15 residues. The CDR3 loop is CASSVELLGGGRQYF. As DNA, the CDR3 is TGTGCCAGCAGTGTTGAATTATTGGGTGGGGGGCGCCAGTACTTC.

V usage is TRBV28 and J usage is TRBJ2-7, with TRBD2 matching over 8 bases. The CDR3 is 14 amino acids. The germline V gene has CDR1 MDHEN and CDR2 SYDVKM. Trimming took 2 bases from V and 3 from J; bases not matched to a gene: 3. This chain's CDR3 is CASSLLREGYEQYF. CDR3 nucleotide sequence: TGTGCCAGCAGTTTACTTCGGGAGGGCTACGAGCAGTACTTC.

Written as DNA, the CDR3 is TGTGCCAGCAGTGCCCCCTCGGCGAAATTCTACAATGAGCAGTTCTTC. Translation: CASSAPSAKFYNEQFF. This chain links TRBV9 with TRBJ2-1; D is unclear. Trimming cost V 5 bases and J 3 bases, with 18 bases left between them. The CDR3 spans 16 residues. Germline CDR1 SGDLS, CDR2 YYNGEE.

Turning to this clone: This may be a read error, as it is one base from a much larger clone. Other DNA sequences in this sample translate to the same CDR3. The chain has TRBV5-5 and TRBJ2-5; D not certain. This CDR3 comprises 11 residues. Germline V gives CDR1 SGHKS, CDR2 YYEKEE (reference sequence). V lost 2 bases and J 2 bases, leaving 1 base between the germline ends. CDR3 in DNA: TGTGCCAGCAGCTTACAAGAGACCCAGTACTTC. It translates to CASSLQETQYF.

Concerning this clone itself: Additional DNA sequences in this sample encode the identical CDR3. The rearrangement joins TRBV2 to TRBJ1-2; TRBD1 might be the D (5 bases). CDR1 and CDR2 (germline): SNHLY, FYNNEI. Trimming cost V 3 bases and J 5 bases, with 10 bases left between them. This CDR3 region has 13 residues. CDR3 coding DNA: TGTGCCAGCAGTGAGGGGGGATTGTATGGCTACACCTTC. It is translated as CASSEGGLYGYTF.

The rearrangement uses TRBV5-1 and TRBJ1-2; TRBD1 matches at 8 bases. The V segment lost 3 bases and the J segment 6 bases; nucleotides outside the gene matches: 4. In germline, CDR1 is SGHRS, CDR2 YFSETQ. The CDR3 extends over 13 amino acids. The CDR3: CASSSQTGDGYTF. The CDR3 coding sequence is TGCGCCAGCAGCTCCCAGACAGGGGATGGCTACACCTTC.